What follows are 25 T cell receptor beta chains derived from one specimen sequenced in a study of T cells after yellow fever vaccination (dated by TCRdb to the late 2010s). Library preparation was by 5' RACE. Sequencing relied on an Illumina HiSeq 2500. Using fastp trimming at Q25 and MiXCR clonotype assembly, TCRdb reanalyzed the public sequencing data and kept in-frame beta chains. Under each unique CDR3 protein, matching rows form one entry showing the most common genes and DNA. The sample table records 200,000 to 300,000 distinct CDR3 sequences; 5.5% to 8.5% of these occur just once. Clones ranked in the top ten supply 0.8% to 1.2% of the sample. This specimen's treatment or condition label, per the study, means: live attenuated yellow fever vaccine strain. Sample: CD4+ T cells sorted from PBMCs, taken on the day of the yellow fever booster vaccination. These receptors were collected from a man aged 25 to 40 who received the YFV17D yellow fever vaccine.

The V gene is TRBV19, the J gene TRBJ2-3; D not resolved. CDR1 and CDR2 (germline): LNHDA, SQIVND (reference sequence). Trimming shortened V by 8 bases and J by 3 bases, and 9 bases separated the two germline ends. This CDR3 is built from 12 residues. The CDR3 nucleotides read TGTGCCAGTGGACCCAGAACAGATACGCAGTATTTT. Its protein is CASGPRTDTQYF.

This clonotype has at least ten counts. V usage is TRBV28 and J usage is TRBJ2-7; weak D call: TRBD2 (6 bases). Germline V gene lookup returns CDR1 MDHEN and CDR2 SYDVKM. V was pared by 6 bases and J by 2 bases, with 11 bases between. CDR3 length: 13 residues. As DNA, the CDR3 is TGTGCCAGCAGAGGGACTTCGGCCTACGAGCAGTACTTC. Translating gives CASRGTSAYEQYF.

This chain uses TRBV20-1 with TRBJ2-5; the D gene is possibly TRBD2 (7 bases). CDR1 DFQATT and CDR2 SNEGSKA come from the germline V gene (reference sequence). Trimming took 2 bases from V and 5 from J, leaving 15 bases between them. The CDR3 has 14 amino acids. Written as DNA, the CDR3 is TGCAGTGCTAGAAAGGGGGGGAGTACGGAGACCCAGTACTTC. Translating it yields CSARKGGSTETQYF.

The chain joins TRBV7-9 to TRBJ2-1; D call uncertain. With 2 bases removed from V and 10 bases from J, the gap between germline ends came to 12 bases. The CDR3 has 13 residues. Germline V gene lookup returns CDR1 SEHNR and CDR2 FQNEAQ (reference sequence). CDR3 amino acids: CASSLIALKEQFF. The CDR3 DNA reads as TGTGCCAGCAGCTTAATCGCACTTAAGGAGCAGTTCTTC.

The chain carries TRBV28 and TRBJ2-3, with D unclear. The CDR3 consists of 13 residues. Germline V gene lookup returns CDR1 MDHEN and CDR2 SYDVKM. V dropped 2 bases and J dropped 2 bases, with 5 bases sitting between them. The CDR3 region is CASSLPTTDTQYF. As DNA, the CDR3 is TGTGCCAGCAGTTTACCGACCACAGATACGCAGTATTTT.

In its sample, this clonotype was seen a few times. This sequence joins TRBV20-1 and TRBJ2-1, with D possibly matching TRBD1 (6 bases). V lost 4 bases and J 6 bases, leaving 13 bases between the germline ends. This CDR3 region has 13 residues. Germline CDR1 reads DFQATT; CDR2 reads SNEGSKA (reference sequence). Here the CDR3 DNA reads TGCAGTGCTACTCTAATCAGGGGCAATGAGCAGTTCTTC. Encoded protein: CSATLIRGNEQFF.

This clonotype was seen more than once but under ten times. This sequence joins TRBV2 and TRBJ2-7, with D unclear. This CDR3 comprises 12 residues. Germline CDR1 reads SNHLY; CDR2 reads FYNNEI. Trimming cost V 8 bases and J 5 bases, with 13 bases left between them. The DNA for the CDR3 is TGTGCCAGCCATCCGGTCAGCCACGAGCAGTACTTC. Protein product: CASHPVSHEQYF.

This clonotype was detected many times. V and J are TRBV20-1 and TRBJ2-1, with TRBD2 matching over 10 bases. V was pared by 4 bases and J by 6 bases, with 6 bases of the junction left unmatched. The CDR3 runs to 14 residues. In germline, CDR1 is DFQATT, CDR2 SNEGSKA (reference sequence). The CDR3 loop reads CSAISGRKANEQFF. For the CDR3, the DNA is TGCAGTGCTATTAGCGGGAGGAAGGCCAATGAGCAGTTCTTC.

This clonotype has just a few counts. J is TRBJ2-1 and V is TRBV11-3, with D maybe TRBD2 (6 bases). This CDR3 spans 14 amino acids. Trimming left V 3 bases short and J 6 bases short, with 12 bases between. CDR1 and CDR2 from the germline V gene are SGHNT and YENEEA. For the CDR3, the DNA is TGTGCCAGCAGCTTCCGGGACGGGGGCAATGAGCAGTTCTTC. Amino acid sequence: CASSFRDGGNEQFF.

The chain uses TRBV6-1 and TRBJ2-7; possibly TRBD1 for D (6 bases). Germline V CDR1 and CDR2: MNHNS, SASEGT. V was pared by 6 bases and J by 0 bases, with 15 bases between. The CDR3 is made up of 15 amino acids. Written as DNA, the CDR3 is TGTGCCAGCAGAGGAGACAGGCTGAGCTCCTACGAGCAGTACTTC. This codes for CASRGDRLSSYEQYF.

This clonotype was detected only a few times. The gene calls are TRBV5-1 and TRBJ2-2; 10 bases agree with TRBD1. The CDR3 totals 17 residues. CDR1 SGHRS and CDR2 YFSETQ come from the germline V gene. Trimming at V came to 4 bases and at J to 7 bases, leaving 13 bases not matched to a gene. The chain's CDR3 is CASSADRGPESGGELFF. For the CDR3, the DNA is TGCGCCAGCAGCGCCGACAGGGGGCCCGAATCCGGCGGGGAGCTGTTTTTT.

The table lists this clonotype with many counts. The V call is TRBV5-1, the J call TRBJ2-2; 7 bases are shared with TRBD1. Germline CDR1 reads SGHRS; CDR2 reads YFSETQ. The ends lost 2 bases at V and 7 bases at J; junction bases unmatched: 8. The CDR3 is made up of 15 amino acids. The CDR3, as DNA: TGCGCCAGCAGCTTCAAGGGGACAGAAGGCGGGGAGCTGTTTTTT. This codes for CASSFKGTEGGELFF.

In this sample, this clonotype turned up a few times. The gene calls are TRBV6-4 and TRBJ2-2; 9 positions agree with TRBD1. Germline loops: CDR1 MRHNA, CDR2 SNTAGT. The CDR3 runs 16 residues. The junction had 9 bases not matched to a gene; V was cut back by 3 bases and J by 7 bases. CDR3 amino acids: CASSETQTGGLGELFF. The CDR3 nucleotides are TGTGCCAGCAGTGAAACCCAAACAGGGGGCCTCGGGGAGCTGTTTTTT.

The CDR3 sequence is CASSLMVPGASNEQFF. CDR3 bases: TGTGCCAGCAGCTTAATGGTTCCGGGGGCCTCCAATGAGCAGTTCTTC. The rearrangement joins TRBV7-6 to TRBJ2-1, with D perhaps matching TRBD1 or TRBD2 (6 bases each). Germline assignment: CDR1 SGHVS and CDR2 FNYEAQ. Trimming cost V 2 bases and J 6 bases, with 17 bases left between them. The CDR3 totals 16 residues.

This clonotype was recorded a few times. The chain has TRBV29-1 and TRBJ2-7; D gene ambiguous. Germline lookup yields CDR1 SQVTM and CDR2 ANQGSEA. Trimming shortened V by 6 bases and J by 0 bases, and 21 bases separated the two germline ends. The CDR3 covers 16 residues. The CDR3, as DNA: TGCAGCGTAGGGTCGGTTCCGGGCTTAAGCTCCTACGAGCAGTACTTC. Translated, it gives CSVGSVPGLSSYEQYF.

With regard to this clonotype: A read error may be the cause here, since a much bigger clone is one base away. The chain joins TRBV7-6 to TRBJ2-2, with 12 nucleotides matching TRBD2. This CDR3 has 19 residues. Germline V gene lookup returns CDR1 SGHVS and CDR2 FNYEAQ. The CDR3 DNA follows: TGTACCAGCAGCTTAAGTTGGTCTAGCGGGAGGGCCGACACCGGGGAGCTGTTTTTT. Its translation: CTSSLSWSSGRADTGELFF.

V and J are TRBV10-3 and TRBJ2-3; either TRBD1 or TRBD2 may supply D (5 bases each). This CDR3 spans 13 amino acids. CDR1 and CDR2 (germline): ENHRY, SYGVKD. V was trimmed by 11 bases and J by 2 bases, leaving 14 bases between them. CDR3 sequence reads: CAARDGTTDTQYF. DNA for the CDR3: TGTGCCGCCCGGGACGGTACCACAGATACGCAGTATTTT.

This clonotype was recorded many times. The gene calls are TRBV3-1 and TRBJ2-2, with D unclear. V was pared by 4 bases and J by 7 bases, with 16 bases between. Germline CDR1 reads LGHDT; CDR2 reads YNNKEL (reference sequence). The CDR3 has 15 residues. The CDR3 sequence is CASSLRVANGGELFF. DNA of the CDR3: TGTGCCAGCAGCCTCCGAGTCGCCAACGGCGGGGAGCTGTTTTTT. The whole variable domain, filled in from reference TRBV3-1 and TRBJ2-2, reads DTAVSQTPKYLVTQMGNDKSIKCEQNLGHDTMYWYKQDSKKFLKIMFSYNNKELIINETVPNRFSPKSPDKAHLNLHINSLELGDSAVYFCASSLRVANGGELFFGEGSRLTVL.

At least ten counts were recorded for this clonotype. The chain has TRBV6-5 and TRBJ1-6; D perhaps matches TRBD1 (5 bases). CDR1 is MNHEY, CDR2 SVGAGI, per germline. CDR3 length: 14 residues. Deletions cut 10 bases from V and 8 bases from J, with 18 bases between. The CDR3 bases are TGTGCCACCACCCCAAGGGGTTTTGATTCACCCCTCCACTTT. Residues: CATTPRGFDSPLHF.

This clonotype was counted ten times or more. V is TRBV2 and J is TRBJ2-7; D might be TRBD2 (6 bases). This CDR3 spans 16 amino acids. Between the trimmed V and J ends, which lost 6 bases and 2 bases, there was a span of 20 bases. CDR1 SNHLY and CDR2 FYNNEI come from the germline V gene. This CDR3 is CASSSGWGETPYEQYF. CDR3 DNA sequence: TGTGCCAGCAGCAGTGGGTGGGGGGAGACCCCCTACGAGCAGTACTTC.

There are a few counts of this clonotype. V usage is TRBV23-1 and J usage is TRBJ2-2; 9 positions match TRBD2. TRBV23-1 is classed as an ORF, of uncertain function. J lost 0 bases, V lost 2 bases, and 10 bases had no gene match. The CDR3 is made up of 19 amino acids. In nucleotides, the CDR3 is TGCGCCAGCAGTCAAGGGTCTAGCGGGATGGGTGCGAACACCGGGGAGCTGTTTTTT. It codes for CASSQGSSGMGANTGELFF.

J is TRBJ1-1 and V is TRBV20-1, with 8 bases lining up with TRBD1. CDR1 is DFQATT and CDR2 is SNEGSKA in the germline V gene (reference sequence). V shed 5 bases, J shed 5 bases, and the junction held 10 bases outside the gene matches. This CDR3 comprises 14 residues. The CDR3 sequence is CSASLGRGQTEAFF. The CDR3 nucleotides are TGCAGTGCTTCCCTAGGCAGGGGGCAGACTGAAGCTTTCTTT.

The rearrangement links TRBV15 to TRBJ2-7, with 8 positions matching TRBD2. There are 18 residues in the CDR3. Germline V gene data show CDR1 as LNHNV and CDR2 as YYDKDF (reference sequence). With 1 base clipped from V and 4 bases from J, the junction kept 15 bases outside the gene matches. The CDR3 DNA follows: TGTGCCACCAGCAGAGGTGGTATTTCGGCGGGAGGATCTTACGAGCAGTACTTC. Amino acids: CATSRGGISAGGSYEQYF.

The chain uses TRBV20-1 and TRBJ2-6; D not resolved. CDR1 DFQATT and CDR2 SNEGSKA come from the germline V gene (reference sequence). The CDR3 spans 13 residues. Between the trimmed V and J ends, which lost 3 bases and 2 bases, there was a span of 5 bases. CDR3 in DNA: TGCAGTGCTAGTAAGGCTGGGGCCAACGTCCTGACTTTC. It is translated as CSASKAGANVLTF.

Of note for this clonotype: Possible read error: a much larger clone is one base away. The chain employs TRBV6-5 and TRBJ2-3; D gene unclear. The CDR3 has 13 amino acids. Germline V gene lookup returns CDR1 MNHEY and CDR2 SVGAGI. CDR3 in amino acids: CASSYIGKDTQFF. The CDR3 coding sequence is TGTGCCAGCAGTTACATCGGCAAAGATACGCAGTTTTTT.